This T cell receptor beta chain was sequenced during a study of cytomegalovirus exposure and HLA in healthy donors. TCRdb's copy holds only in-frame clones and misses some; the assay was immunoSEQ multiplex PCR. The table includes about 200,000 clones, around 88% detected once. The count of this clone is one. Looked up from germline, CDR1 is SGHNT and CDR2 is YYREEE (reference sequence). CDR3 length equals 14 residues. With 4 bases removed from V and 7 bases from J, the gap between germline ends came to 15 bases. This TCR was recovered from a young woman in good health and CMV-seronegative. The chain combines TRBV5-4 with TRBJ2-1, with D possibly TRBD2 on 5 matching bases. Input material: PBMCs. CDR3: CASSLPGSQNEQFF. DNA of the CDR3: TGTGCCAGCAGCCTTCCGGGGTCTCAGAATGAGCAGTTCTTC.